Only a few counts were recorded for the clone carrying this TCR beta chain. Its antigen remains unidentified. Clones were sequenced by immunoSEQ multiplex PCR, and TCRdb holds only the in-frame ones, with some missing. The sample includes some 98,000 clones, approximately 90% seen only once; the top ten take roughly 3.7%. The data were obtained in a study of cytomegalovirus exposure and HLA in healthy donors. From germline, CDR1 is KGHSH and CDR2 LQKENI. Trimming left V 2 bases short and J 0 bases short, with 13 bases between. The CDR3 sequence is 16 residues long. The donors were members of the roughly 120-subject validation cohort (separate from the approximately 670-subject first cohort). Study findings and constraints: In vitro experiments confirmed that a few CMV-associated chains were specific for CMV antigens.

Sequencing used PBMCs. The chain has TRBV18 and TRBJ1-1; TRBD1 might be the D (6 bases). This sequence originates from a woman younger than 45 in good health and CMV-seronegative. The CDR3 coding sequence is TGTGCCAGCTCACCATTTCGCGGACAGATGAACACTGAAGCTTTCTTT. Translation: CASSPFRGQMNTEAFF.